The clone carrying this TCR beta chain was counted a few times. The target antigen is unknown. The identical CDR3 is also encoded by other nucleotide sequences in the sample. Assay: immunoSEQ multiplex PCR; the TCRdb copy retains only in-frame clones and omits some. The sample yields 99,000 or so clones, 80% to 90% seen once. The CDR3 sequence is 11 residues long. The V gene lost 2 bases and the J gene lost 4 bases, with 2 bases spanning the gap. The data were obtained in a study of T cell responses to AZD1222 COVID-19 vaccine. Study-wide results and limits: Following two doses of AZD1222, Spike-specific TCR breadth and depth rose. After the peak T cell response, and only then, were repertoires sampled. At baseline, just six or seven AZD1222 recipients tested seropositive.

Sequenced here: peripheral blood, sampled on day 0 of AZD1222 vaccination. V usage is TRBV12-3 or TRBV12-4 and J usage is TRBJ2-5, with D unresolved. This receptor was obtained from an adult in good health. CDR3 sequence: CASSLRETQYF. The CDR3 region has the DNA TGTGCCAGCAGTTTACGAGAGACCCAGTACTTC.